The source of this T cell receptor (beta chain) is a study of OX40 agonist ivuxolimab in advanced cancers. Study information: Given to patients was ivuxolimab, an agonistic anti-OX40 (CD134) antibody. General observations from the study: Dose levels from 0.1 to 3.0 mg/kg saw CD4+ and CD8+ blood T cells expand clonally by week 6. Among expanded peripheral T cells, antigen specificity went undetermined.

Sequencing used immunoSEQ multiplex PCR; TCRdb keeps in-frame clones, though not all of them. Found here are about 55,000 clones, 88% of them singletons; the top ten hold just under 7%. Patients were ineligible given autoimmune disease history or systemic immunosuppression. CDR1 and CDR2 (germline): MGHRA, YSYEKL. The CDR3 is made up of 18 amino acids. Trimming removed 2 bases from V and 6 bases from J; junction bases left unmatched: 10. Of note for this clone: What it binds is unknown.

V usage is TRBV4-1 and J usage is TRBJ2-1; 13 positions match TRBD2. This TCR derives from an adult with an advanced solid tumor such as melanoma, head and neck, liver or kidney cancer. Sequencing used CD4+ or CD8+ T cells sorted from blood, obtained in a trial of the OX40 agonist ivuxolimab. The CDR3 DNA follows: TGCGCCAGCAGCCAACCCATCAGGACTAGCGGGAGTAGCAATGAGCAGTTCTTC. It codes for CASSQPIRTSGSSNEQFF.